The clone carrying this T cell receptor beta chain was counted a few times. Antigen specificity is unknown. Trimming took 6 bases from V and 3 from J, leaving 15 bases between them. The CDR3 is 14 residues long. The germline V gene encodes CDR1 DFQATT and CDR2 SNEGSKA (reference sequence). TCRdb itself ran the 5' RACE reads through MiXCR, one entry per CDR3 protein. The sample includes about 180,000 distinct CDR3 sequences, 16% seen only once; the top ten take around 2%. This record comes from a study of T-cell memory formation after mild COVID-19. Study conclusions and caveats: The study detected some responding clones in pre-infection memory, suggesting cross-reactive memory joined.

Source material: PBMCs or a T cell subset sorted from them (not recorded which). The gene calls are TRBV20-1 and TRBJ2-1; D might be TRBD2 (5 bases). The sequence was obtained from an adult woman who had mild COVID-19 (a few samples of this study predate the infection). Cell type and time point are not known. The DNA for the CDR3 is TGCAGTGCCCGCACCCCGGGAATCTACAATGAGCAGTTCTTC. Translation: CSARTPGIYNEQFF.